Listed here are 24 T cell receptor beta chains from one sample, sequenced in a study of CD8 T cells in ankylosing spondylitis. Whole-study findings and limits: Seemingly distinctive of ankylosing spondylitis blood was a TCR beta motif formed by eight highly homologous variants.

Their antigens are not known. In TCRdb, the 5' RACE reads were re-called with MiXCR into one record per CDR3 protein. The sample has 650,000 to 800,000 distinct CDR3 sequences; around 20% are singletons. Sequenced: blood, either unsorted or a sorted T cell fraction (not recorded which). Receptors were obtained from a male donor with ankylosing spondylitis.

This clonotype was counted a few times. V and J are TRBV12-3 or TRBV12-4 and TRBJ2-4; TRBD2 matches 11 bases. This CDR3 contains 14 residues. V dropped 6 bases and J dropped 6; count of bases not matched to a gene: 4. The CDR3 DNA reads TGTGCCAGCAGATATAGCGGGAGGGGAAACATTCAGTACTTC. Residues: CASRYSGRGNIQYF.

V gene TRBV5-6 combines with J gene TRBJ2-2; 11 bases match TRBD2. The CDR3 consists of 16 residues. V was clipped by 0 bases and J by 3 bases; unmatched bases: 1. Germline CDR1 SGHDT, CDR2 YYEEEE. CDR3 nucleotide sequence: TGTGCCAGCAGCTTGGGACTAGCGGGGTACACCGGGGAGCTGTTTTTT. Residues: CASSLGLAGYTGELFF. Variable domain in full (rest from reference TRBV5-6 and TRBJ2-2): DAGVTQSPTHLIKTRGQQVTLRCSPKSGHDTVSWYQQALGQGPQFIFQYYEEEERQRGNFPDRFSGHQFPNYSSELNVNALLLGDSALYLCASSLGLAGYTGELFFGEGSRLTVL.

The gene calls are TRBV28 and TRBJ2-1; possibly TRBD1 or TRBD2 for D (6 bases each). The V end was cut by 6 bases, the J end by 5 bases, with 17 bases between. Germline CDR1 reads MDHEN; CDR2 reads SYDVKM. The CDR3 runs to 15 residues. For the CDR3, the DNA is TGTGCCAGCAGCGCCGGGGGCCCCGGGCACAATGAGCAGTTCTTC. It specifies CASSAGGPGHNEQFF.

This chain connects TRBV12-3 or TRBV12-4 to TRBJ2-5; tentative D call: TRBD1 (5 bases). CDR3 length: 14 amino acids. Trimming left V 7 bases short and J 1 base short, with 13 bases between. Here the CDR3 DNA reads TGTGCCAGCACCTCCGGGCAGGGCCAAGAGACCCAGTACTTC. It encodes CASTSGQGQETQYF.

The rearrangement links TRBV29-1 to TRBJ1-1, with no clear D. The CDR3 covers 14 residues. Germline V CDR1 and CDR2: SQVTM, ANQGSEA. V lost 7 bases and J lost 0, with 15 bases in between. The CDR3 DNA sequence: TGCAGCGCTCTCCCGGATTTTGTGAACACTGAAGCTTTCTTT. Translation gives CSALPDFVNTEAFF.

This clonotype came up many times. The chain recombines TRBV3-1 with TRBJ1-2, with 7 bases aligning to TRBD1. From germline, CDR1 is LGHDT and CDR2 YNNKEL (reference sequence). There are 15 residues in the CDR3. The trim removed 0 bases at V and 5 bases at J, leaving 6 bases unmatched. DNA of the CDR3: TGTGCCAGCAGCCAAGAAGAAACAGGGGTTTATGGCTACACCTTC. Protein: CASSQEETGVYGYTF.

The V gene is TRBV5-1, the J gene TRBJ2-6; D not certain. The V and J ends lost 0 bases and 0 bases respectively, with 10 bases between them. The CDR3 is made up of 17 amino acids. CDR1 and CDR2 from the germline V gene are SGHRS and YFSETQ. CDR3 in amino acids: CASSLDGRSSGANVLTF. In nucleotides, the CDR3 is TGCGCCAGCAGCTTGGATGGCCGAAGCTCTGGGGCCAACGTCCTGACTTTC.

This clonotype was observed a few times. This chain connects TRBV6-5 to TRBJ1-1; D unresolved. Trimming stripped 8 bases from V and 11 bases from J, with 15 bases between. The CDR3 is made up of 11 amino acids. CDR1 and CDR2 (germline): MNHEY, SVGAGI. CDR3 loop: CASAGSGRAFF. CDR3 DNA sequence: TGTGCCAGCGCGGGATCGGGTAGGGCTTTCTTT.

This clonotype has just a few counts. The rearrangement links TRBV20-1 to TRBJ2-1; D assignment may be TRBD1 or TRBD2 (6 bases each). Germline values: CDR1 DFQATT, CDR2 SNEGSKA (reference sequence). The CDR3 is 12 residues long. The CDR3 reads CTGGPSRAEQFF. CDR3 sequence (DNA): TGCACTGGGGGGCCCTCCCGGGCGGAGCAGTTCTTC.

V and J are TRBV5-1 and TRBJ1-6; 7 bases map to TRBD1. The germline gives CDR1 SGHRS, CDR2 YFSETQ. The J segment lost 6 bases and the V segment lost 4 bases, leaving 10 bases of the junction unmatched. The length of the CDR3 is 16 residues. The CDR3 region has the DNA TGCGCCAGCAGCCCCGTGACAGGGCTAAGTAATTCACCCCTCCACTTT. As protein: CASSPVTGLSNSPLHF.

This clonotype was observed a few times. This chain uses TRBV28 with TRBJ2-1, with D possibly TRBD2 on 6 matching bases. CDR3 size: 10 residues. The germline V gene encodes CDR1 MDHEN and CDR2 SYDVKM. Trimming removed 8 bases at V and 11 bases at J, with 10 bases between. CDR3 in DNA: TGTGCCAGCGGACGGGAGAAGCAGTTCTTC. Its protein is CASGREKQFF.

The chain has TRBV7-2 and TRBJ2-7; D is perhaps TRBD2 (6 bases). CDR1 and CDR2 (germline): SGHTA, FQGNSA. The CDR3 totals 16 residues. V gave up 7 bases and J gave up 5 bases, with 24 bases separating them. In nucleotides, the CDR3 is TGTGCCAGCATTACCGAACCGGGACTTCAACCGGACGAGCAGTACTTC. This sequence encodes CASITEPGLQPDEQYF.

V usage is TRBV5-1 and J usage is TRBJ2-5; D is possibly TRBD1 (6 bases). The V end was cut by 8 bases, the J end by 1 base, with 15 bases between. Per the germline V gene, CDR1 is SGHRS and CDR2 is YFSETQ. The CDR3 consists of 14 residues. In DNA, the CDR3 is TGCGCCAGGGTGACTAACAGGGCCCAAGAGACCCAGTACTTC. This encodes CARVTNRAQETQYF.

This clonotype was counted between two and nine times. V gene TRBV20-1 combines with J gene TRBJ2-1, with TRBD2 matching over 11 bases. The J segment lost 6 bases and the V segment lost 5 bases, leaving 9 bases of the junction unmatched. This CDR3 is built from 15 residues. Per the germline V gene, CDR1 is DFQATT and CDR2 is SNEGSKA (reference sequence). The DNA of the CDR3 is TGCAGTGCTGGAGGGGTAGCGGGGGGGCGCAATGAGCAGTTCTTC. Translated: CSAGGVAGGRNEQFF.

Points on this clonotype: One end of the junction varies from germline; a read error may be responsible. This chain connects TRBV3-1 to TRBJ2-7; TRBD2 matches 12 bases. Germline V CDR1 and CDR2: LGHDT, YNNKEL (reference sequence). The CDR3 length is 14 residues. The CDR3: CASSRSTSGGFSLF. Written as DNA, the CDR3 is TGTGCCAGCAGCCGATCGACTAGCGGGGGTTTTTCCCTGTTC.

The V call is TRBV10-3, the J call TRBJ2-1; 12 bases match TRBD2. The CDR3 has 15 residues. Germline V gene sequence: CDR1 ENHRY, CDR2 SYGVKD. Losses at the gene ends were 6 bases for V and 5 bases for J; bases not matched to a gene: 5. CDR3 sequence (DNA): TGTGCCATCAGCCTACTAGCGGGAGGCAACAATGAGCAGTTCTTC. This gives the protein CAISLLAGGNNEQFF.

This sequence joins TRBV20-1 and TRBJ2-5; D gene uncertain. Trimming removed 2 bases from V and 0 bases from J, with 4 bases in between. The V gene's germline CDR1 is DFQATT and CDR2 SNEGSKA (reference sequence). The CDR3 loop spans 12 amino acids. The CDR3 sequence is CSARSYQETQYF. CDR3 in DNA: TGCAGTGCTAGATCCTACCAAGAGACCCAGTACTTC.

In regard to this clonotype: At one of its ends the junction is not consistent with the germline gene, which may arise from a read error. V usage is TRBV20-1 and J usage is TRBJ1-1, with D perhaps TRBD1 (6 bases). Germline CDR1 is DFQATT and CDR2 is SNEGSKA (reference sequence). This CDR3 region has 15 residues. This CDR3 is CSAETAKGVPTEAFF. The CDR3 region has the DNA TGCAGTGCTGAGACAGCAAAGGGGGTTCCCACTGAGGCTTTCTTT.

The chain recombines TRBV7-9 with TRBJ2-7, with TRBD1 as a possible D gene (5 bases). The V gene lost 5 bases and the J gene lost 0 bases, with 11 bases spanning the gap. CDR3 length: 14 amino acids. Germline values: CDR1 SEHNR, CDR2 FQNEAQ (reference sequence). The CDR3: CASSAGQGSYEQYF. DNA of the CDR3: TGTGCCAGCAGCGCCGGCCAGGGCTCCTACGAGCAGTACTTC.

The rearrangement uses TRBV5-1 and TRBJ1-1; 8 bases match TRBD1. CDR1 and CDR2 (germline): SGHRS, YFSETQ. CDR3 length equals 15 residues. V dropped 4 bases and J dropped 2; count of bases not matched to a gene: 7. CDR3 region: CASSMGQAFNTEAFF. The DNA of the CDR3 is TGCGCCAGCAGCATGGGACAGGCCTTCAACACTGAAGCTTTCTTT.

Only a few counts were recorded for this clonotype. This rearrangement joins TRBV5-1 to TRBJ2-7, with D perhaps TRBD2 (5 bases). CDR1 and CDR2 from the germline V gene are SGHRS and YFSETQ. The CDR3 sequence is 14 residues long. Trimming left V 4 bases short and J 3 bases short, with 14 bases between. The CDR3 loop is CASSPEGQLYEQYF. The CDR3 DNA is TGCGCCAGCAGCCCCGAGGGCCAGCTCTACGAGCAGTACTTC.

This clonotype has more than one count but fewer than ten. The chain joins TRBV7-8 to TRBJ2-7; 11 bases map to TRBD1. Germline V lookup: CDR1 SGHVS, CDR2 FQNEAQ. The CDR3 spans 15 residues. The V segment lost 2 bases and the J segment 6 bases; nucleotides outside the gene matches: 6. The CDR3 region has the DNA TGTGCCAGCAGCTTATCGGGACAGGGGGTTCTCGAGCAGTACTTC. It yields the protein CASSLSGQGVLEQYF.

There are a few counts of this clonotype. The rearrangement uses TRBV7-9 and TRBJ2-7, with no clear D. V was clipped by 1 base and J by 3 bases, with 7 bases between them. Germline lookup yields CDR1 SEHNR and CDR2 FQNEAQ (reference sequence). The CDR3 sequence is 13 residues long. The CDR3 nucleotides are TGTGCCAGCAGCTTAGTGGCCCACTACGAGCAGTACTTC. Protein sequence: CASSLVAHYEQYF.

This clonotype has more than one count but fewer than ten. The chain recombines TRBV9 with TRBJ2-5, with D possibly TRBD2 on 6 matching bases. The CDR3 length is 15 residues. CDR1 is SGDLS and CDR2 is YYNGEE in the germline V gene. V was clipped by 0 bases and J by 5 bases, with 14 bases between them. CDR3 loop: CASSVGLAGPETQYF. The CDR3 nucleotides are TGTGCCAGCAGCGTAGGTCTCGCGGGGCCCGAGACCCAGTACTTC.